This record looks at one T cell receptor (beta chain) sequence and its context. V gave up 7 bases and J gave up 2 bases; unmatched junction bases: 7. CDR1 is ENHRY, CDR2 SYGVKD, per germline. The CDR3 is made up of 14 amino acids. This sample is part of a study of blood T cell repertoires in COVID-19. On the study more broadly: Acute and convalescent COVID-19 specimens originated in the United States, Italy and Spain. Nucleic acid was either cDNA or gDNA, and it came from T cells, B-cell-depleted T cells, or PBMCs.

Authors' data handling: Nucleated cell number was recorded as an estimate derived from reference gene primer amplification. The method was immunoSEQ multiplex PCR; TCRdb's version includes in-frame clones alone and lacks a portion of them. Clonal size and the V and J genes are those of that table, whereas D and trimming came from the DNA. This table holds 100,000 to 120,000 clones, 60% to 80% found once. The clonotype was recovered from a woman older than 75 with active or convalescent COVID-19. The chain employs TRBV10-3 and TRBJ1-1; TRBD1 matches at 7 bases. Sequencing was done on a sample of peripheral blood. The CDR3 sequence is CAITRDSFNTEAFF. The CDR3 nucleotides read TGTGCCATCACCCGGGACAGTTTTAACACTGAAGCTTTCTTT.